A single sample gave rise to the 20 T cell receptor beta chains below, sequenced in a study of shared clonotypes between healthy human individuals. Profiling relied on immunoSEQ multiplex PCR, and the TCRdb table lists in-frame clones only, not all of them. The table shows 2,100,000 or so clones, with around 95% occurring only once. The sample consisted of naive CD4+ T cells sorted from blood. This sample's subset: CD45RA+ positively selected. These TCRs come from a man between 18 and 29 years old in good health.

This sequence joins TRBV2 and TRBJ2-7; 7 bases agree with TRBD1. The trim removed 7 bases at V and 1 base at J, leaving 16 bases unmatched. Germline CDR1 SNHLY, CDR2 FYNNEI. The CDR3 runs 17 residues. The CDR3 nucleotides read TGTGCCAGCACCGAAAGTCTGTTTTGGGACAGTTCCTACGAGCAGTACTTC. Protein product: CASTESLFWDSSYEQYF.

This sequence joins TRBV30 and TRBJ2-7; D call uncertain. Per germline, CDR1 GTSNPN and CDR2 SVGIG (reference sequence). The CDR3 covers 14 residues. V lost 2 bases, J lost 9 bases, and 20 bases lay in between. CDR3 DNA: TGTGCCTGGAGTTCCCCTTTTGCGGACCCGGGGCAGTACTTC. Amino acid sequence: CAWSSPFADPGQYF.

The V call is TRBV9, the J call TRBJ2-7; TRBD2 matches 8 bases. CDR1 is SGDLS, CDR2 YYNGEE, per germline. V shed 3 bases and J 3 bases; nucleotides not matched to a gene: 8. The CDR3 contains 15 residues. The CDR3 region has the DNA TGTGCCAGCAGCGGCCATCAAGCGGGAGTCTACGAGCAGTACTTC. It codes for CASSGHQAGVYEQYF.

The CDR3 loop reads CASSSRRKDNEKLFF. In DNA, the CDR3 is TGTGCCAGCAGTTCCCGACGGAAGGATAATGAAAAACTGTTTTTT. V and J are TRBV25-1 and TRBJ1-4; no clear D. Trimming took 5 bases from V and 4 from J, leaving 14 bases between them. CDR1 and CDR2 (germline): MGHDK, SYGVNS. This CDR3 comprises 15 residues.

Notes on this clone: The sample has other DNA sequences that encode this CDR3 too. The gene calls are TRBV5-1 and TRBJ2-7; 11 positions match TRBD1. Trimming at V came to 4 bases and at J to 6 bases, leaving 6 bases not matched to a gene. This CDR3 comprises 14 residues. Germline V gives CDR1 SGHRS, CDR2 YFSETQ. Written as DNA, the CDR3 is TGCGCCAGCAGCGCGGGACAGGGGGTGGGCGAGCAGTACTTC. Its protein is CASSAGQGVGEQYF.

The chain is built from TRBV4-1 and TRBJ2-3; either TRBD1 or TRBD2 may supply D (6 bases each). Germline values: CDR1 MGHRA, CDR2 YSYEKL. The CDR3 extends over 16 amino acids. V gave up 0 bases and J gave up 10 bases, with 20 bases separating them. The CDR3 bases are TGCGCCAGCAGCCAAGATTCGCAGGGGAGGAACTGGCCGCAGTATTTT. This sequence encodes CASSQDSQGRNWPQYF.

The rearrangement links TRBV29-1 to TRBJ2-7; D not certain. The CDR3 has 13 residues. V shed 1 base and J shed 0 bases, with 7 bases lying between them. The V gene's germline CDR1 is SQVTM and CDR2 ANQGSEA. The CDR3, as DNA: TGCAGCGTTGAAGGGGCCTTCTCCTACGAGCAGTACTTC. Translating it yields CSVEGAFSYEQYF.

The V gene is TRBV18, the J gene TRBJ1-1; D is unclear. The CDR3 loop spans 12 amino acids. Germline values: CDR1 KGHSH, CDR2 LQKENI. Trimming took off 4 bases at V and 4 bases at J, with 7 bases between the two ends. In DNA form, the CDR3 reads TGTGCCAGCTCACGAGAGGGCACTGAAGCTTTCTTT. This gives the protein CASSREGTEAFF.

This chain uses TRBV2 with TRBJ2-6; D unclear. Looked up from germline, CDR1 is SNHLY and CDR2 is FYNNEI. V lost 6 bases and J 0 bases, leaving 6 bases between the germline ends. This CDR3 has 14 amino acids. CDR3 sequence: CASSRGSGANVLTF. The DNA of the CDR3 is TGTGCCAGCAGCAGAGGCTCTGGGGCCAACGTCCTGACTTTC.

Concerning this clone: In the same sample, other DNA sequences code for this CDR3. The chain is built from TRBV6-5 and TRBJ2-7; D possibly uses TRBD1 or TRBD2 (5 bases each). The CDR3 contains 15 residues. V was clipped by 0 bases and J by 4 bases, with 13 bases between them. CDR1 is MNHEY, CDR2 SVGAGI, per germline. The CDR3 coding sequence is TGTGCCAGCAGTTACTCTCGAGGGGATACATACGAGCAGTACTTC. Its translation is CASSYSRGDTYEQYF.

The chain recombines TRBV7-9 with TRBJ1-1; D is uncertain. The CDR3 loop spans 13 amino acids. Germline lookup yields CDR1 SEHNR and CDR2 FQNEAQ (reference sequence). V was trimmed by 4 bases and J by 4 bases, leaving 10 bases between them. Here the CDR3 reads CASSSIVGTEAFF. Written as DNA, the CDR3 is TGTGCCAGCAGCTCCATAGTAGGCACTGAAGCTTTCTTT. The entire variable domain, with the rest obtained from reference TRBV7-9 and TRBJ1-1, is as follows: DTGVSQNPRHKITKRGQNVTFRCDPISEHNRLYWYRQTLGQGPEFLTYFQNEAQLEKSRLLSDRFSAERPKGSFSTLEIQRTEQGDSAMYLCASSSIVGTEAFFGQGTRLTVV.

The chain links TRBV6-6 to TRBJ2-3; D ambiguous. Per the germline V gene, CDR1 is MNHNY and CDR2 is SVGAGI (reference sequence). V lost 0 bases and J 6 bases, leaving 7 bases between the germline ends. CDR3 length: 13 residues. CDR3 bases: TGTGCCAGCAGTTACTCCCTGGGGGATACGCAGTATTTT. Translating it yields CASSYSLGDTQYF.

V and J are TRBV7-9 and TRBJ2-7; 9 nucleotides align to TRBD1. The germline V gene has CDR1 SEHNR and CDR2 FQNEAQ (reference sequence). Losses at the gene ends were 5 bases for V and 2 bases for J; bases not matched to a gene: 7. CDR3 size: 15 residues. The CDR3 DNA is TGTGCCAGCAGCCAGTGGACAGGGGCCACCTACGAGCAGTACTTC. This codes for CASSQWTGATYEQYF. Full variable domain (remainder filled in from reference TRBV7-9 and TRBJ2-7): DTGVSQNPRHKITKRGQNVTFRCDPISEHNRLYWYRQTLGQGPEFLTYFQNEAQLEKSRLLSDRFSAERPKGSFSTLEIQRTEQGDSAMYLCASSQWTGATYEQYFGPGTRLTVT.

This clone was recorded only once. The V gene is TRBV28, the J gene TRBJ2-7; D is uncertain. This CDR3 is 13 amino acids long. The V end lost 3 bases, the J end lost 4 bases, and 10 bases lay between the germline ends. CDR1 and CDR2 (germline): MDHEN, SYDVKM. CDR3 residues: CASSLSTIYEQYF. The CDR3, as DNA: TGTGCCAGCAGTTTGTCCACTATTTACGAGCAGTACTTC.

The J gene is TRBJ2-5, the V gene TRBV7-2, with D unclear. Trimming took 0 bases from V and 4 from J, leaving 12 bases between them. In germline, CDR1 is SGHTA, CDR2 FQGNSA. This CDR3 region has 15 residues. The CDR3: CASSLAATQIETQYF. In DNA form, the CDR3 reads TGTGCCAGCAGCTTAGCGGCTACACAGATAGAGACCCAGTACTTC.

V gene TRBV10-2 combines with J gene TRBJ1-5; D might be TRBD1 (5 bases). This CDR3 contains 17 residues. Trimming removed 0 bases at V and 4 bases at J, with 16 bases between. Germline CDR1 WSHSY, CDR2 SAAADI. As DNA, the CDR3 is TGCGCCAGCAGTGAGTCGAGATCGGAGGGGTCAAATCAGCCCCAGCATTTT. Translating gives CASSESRSEGSNQPQHF.

The chain couples TRBV29-1 to TRBJ1-1; D gene uncertain. The CDR3 contains 12 residues. Germline CDR1 SQVTM, CDR2 ANQGSEA. V lost 4 bases, J lost 1 base, and 7 bases lay in between. The CDR3 DNA is TGCAGCGTTGGGATATCGAACACTGAAGCTTTCTTT. Its protein is CSVGISNTEAFF.

This clone came up once. The chain has TRBV5-4 and TRBJ2-1; 8 positions match TRBD2. CDR3 length: 15 residues. Germline V CDR1 and CDR2: SGHNT, YYREEE (reference sequence). V dropped 3 bases and J dropped 7; count of bases not matched to a gene: 9. CDR3 sequence (DNA): TGTGCCAGCAGCTCGGGAGGTAGCGGGATAAATGAGCAGTTCTTC. It specifies CASSSGGSGINEQFF.

The chain combines TRBV6-5 with TRBJ2-2, with D perhaps matching TRBD2 (5 bases). This CDR3 comprises 14 residues. Germline loops: CDR1 MNHEY, CDR2 SVGAGI. Trimming shortened V by 5 bases and J by 1 base, and 8 bases separated the two germline ends. As DNA, the CDR3 is TGTGCCAGCAGTCAGCGGCTGAACACCGGGGAGCTGTTTTTT. This gives the protein CASSQRLNTGELFF.

On this clone: The same CDR3 also results from other DNA sequences found in this sample. The rearrangement links TRBV6-5 to TRBJ2-5; TRBD2 aligns across 13 bases. Germline V gene data show CDR1 as MNHEY and CDR2 as SVGAGI. J lost 1 base, V lost 6 bases, and 2 bases had no gene match. The CDR3 contains 15 residues. CDR3 loop: CASSRTSGGQETQYF. The CDR3 coding sequence is TGTGCCAGCAGCAGGACTAGCGGGGGCCAAGAGACCCAGTACTTC.